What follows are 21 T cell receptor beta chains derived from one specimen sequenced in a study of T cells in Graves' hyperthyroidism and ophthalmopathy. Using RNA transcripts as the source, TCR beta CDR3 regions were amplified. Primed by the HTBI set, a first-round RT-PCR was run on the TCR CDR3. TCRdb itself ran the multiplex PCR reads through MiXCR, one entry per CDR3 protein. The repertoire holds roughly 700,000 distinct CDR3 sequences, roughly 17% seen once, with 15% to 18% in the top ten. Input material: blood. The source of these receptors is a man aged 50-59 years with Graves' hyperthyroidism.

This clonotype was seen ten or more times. This CDR3 reads CASSRPSGRASYEQYF. CDR3 nucleotides: TGTGCCAGCAGCCGCCCGAGCGGGAGGGCTTCCTACGAGCAGTACTTC. The chain couples TRBV7-8 to TRBJ2-7, with 10 nucleotides matching TRBD2. The CDR3 is 16 residues long. The trim removed 5 bases at V and 1 base at J, leaving 8 bases unmatched. The V gene's germline CDR1 is SGHVS and CDR2 FQNEAQ.

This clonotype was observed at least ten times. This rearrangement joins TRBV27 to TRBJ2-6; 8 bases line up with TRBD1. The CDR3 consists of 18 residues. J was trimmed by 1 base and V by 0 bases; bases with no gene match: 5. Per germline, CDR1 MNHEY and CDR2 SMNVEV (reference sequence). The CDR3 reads CASSLSWQGASGANVLTF. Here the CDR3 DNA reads TGTGCCAGCAGTTTATCGTGGCAGGGGGCGTCTGGGGCCAACGTCCTGACTTTC.

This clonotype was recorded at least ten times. The CDR3 loop reads CASSPLAASGGGGASYNEQFF. The CDR3 DNA follows: TGCGCCAGCAGCCCCCTCGCGGCTAGCGGGGGCGGAGGGGCCTCCTACAATGAGCAGTTCTTC. The V gene is TRBV5-1, the J gene TRBJ2-1; 10 nucleotides line up with TRBD2. Germline loops: CDR1 SGHRS, CDR2 YFSETQ. V lost 4 bases and J lost 0; bases outside the gene matches: 19. The CDR3 contains 21 residues.

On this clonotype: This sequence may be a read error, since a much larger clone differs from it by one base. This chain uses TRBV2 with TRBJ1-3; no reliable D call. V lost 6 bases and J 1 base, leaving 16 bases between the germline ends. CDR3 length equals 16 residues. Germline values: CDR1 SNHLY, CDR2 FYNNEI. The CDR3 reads CASRLEPYRSGNTIYF. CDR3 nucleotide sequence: TGTGCCAGCAGGTTAGAACCCTACAGATCTGGAAACACCATATATTTT.

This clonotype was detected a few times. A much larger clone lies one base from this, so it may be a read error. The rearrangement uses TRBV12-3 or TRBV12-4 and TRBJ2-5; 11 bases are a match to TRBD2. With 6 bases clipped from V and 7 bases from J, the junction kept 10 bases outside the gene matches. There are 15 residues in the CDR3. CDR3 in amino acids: CASRLGTSGEGTQYF. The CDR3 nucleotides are TGTGCCAGCAGACTAGGGACTAGCGGAGAAGGGACCCAGTACTTC.

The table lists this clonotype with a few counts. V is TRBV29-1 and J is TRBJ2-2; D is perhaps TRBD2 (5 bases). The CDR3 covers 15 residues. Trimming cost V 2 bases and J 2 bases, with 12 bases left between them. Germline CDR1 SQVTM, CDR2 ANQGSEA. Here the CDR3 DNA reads TGCAGCGTTGAACGAAAGGGAGCCAACACCGGGGAGCTGTTTTTT. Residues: CSVERKGANTGELFF.

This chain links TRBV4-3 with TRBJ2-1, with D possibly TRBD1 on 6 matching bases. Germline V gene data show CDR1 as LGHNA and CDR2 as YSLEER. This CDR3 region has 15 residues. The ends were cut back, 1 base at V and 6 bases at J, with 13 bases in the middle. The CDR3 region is CASSQVWDTSNEQFF. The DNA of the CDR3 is TGCGCCAGCAGCCAAGTCTGGGACACCTCCAATGAGCAGTTCTTC.

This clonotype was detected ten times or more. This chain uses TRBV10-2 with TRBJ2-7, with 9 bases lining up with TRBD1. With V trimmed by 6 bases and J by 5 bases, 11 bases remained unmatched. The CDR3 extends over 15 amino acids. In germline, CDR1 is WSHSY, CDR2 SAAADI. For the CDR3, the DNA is TGCGCCAGCAGGACACTGGGACAGGGATATCACGAGCAGTACTTC. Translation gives CASRTLGQGYHEQYF.

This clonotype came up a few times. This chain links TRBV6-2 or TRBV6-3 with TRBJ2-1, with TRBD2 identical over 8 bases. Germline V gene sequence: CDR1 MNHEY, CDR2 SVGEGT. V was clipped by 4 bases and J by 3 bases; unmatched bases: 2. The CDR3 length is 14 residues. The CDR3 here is CASSWREDYNEQFF. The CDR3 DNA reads TGTGCCAGCAGTTGGCGGGAGGACTACAATGAGCAGTTCTTC.

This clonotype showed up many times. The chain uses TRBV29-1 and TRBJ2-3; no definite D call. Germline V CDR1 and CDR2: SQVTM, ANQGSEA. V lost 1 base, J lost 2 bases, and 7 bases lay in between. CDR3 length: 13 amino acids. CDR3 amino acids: CSVEGPDTDTQYF. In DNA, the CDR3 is TGCAGCGTTGAAGGTCCGGACACAGATACGCAGTATTTT.

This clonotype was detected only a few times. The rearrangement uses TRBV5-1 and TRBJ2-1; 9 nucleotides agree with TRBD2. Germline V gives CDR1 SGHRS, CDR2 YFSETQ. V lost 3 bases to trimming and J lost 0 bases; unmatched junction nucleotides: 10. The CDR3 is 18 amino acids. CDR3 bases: TGCGCCAGCAGCTCGACTAGCGGCGTTTCGTACTCCTACAATGAGCAGTTCTTC. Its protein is CASSSTSGVSYSYNEQFF.

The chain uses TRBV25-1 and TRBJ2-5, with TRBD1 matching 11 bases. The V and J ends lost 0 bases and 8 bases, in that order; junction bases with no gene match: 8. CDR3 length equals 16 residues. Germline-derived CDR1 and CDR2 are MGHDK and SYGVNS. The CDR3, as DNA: TGTGCCAGCAGTGAATATTGGGGACAGGGGGAATACACCCAGTACTTC. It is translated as CASSEYWGQGEYTQYF.

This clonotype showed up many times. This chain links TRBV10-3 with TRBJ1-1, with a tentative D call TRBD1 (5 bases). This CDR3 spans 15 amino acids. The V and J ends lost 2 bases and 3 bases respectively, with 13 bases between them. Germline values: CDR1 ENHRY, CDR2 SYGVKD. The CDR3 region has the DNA TGTGCCATCAGTGAGGGGGGGGTGAGGGACACTGAAGCTTTCTTT. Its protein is CAISEGGVRDTEAFF.

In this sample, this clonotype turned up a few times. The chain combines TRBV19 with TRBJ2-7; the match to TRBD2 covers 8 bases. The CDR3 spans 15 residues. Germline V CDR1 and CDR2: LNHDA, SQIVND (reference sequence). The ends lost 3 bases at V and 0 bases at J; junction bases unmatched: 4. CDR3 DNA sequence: TGTGCCAGTAGTATCGAACTAGCGGCCTCCTACGAGCAGTACTTC. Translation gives CASSIELAASYEQYF.

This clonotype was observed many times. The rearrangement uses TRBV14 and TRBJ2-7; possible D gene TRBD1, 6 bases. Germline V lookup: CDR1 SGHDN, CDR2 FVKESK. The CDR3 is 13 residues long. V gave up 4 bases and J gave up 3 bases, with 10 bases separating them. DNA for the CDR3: TGTGCCAGCAGCCCTCGGGACATCTACGAGCAGTACTTC. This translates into CASSPRDIYEQYF.

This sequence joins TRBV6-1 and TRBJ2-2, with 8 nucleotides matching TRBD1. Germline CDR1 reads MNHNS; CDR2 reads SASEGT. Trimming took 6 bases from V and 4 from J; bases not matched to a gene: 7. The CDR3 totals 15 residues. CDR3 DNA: TGTGCCAGCAGAGACCCCACAGGGGGCACCGGGGAGCTGTTTTTT. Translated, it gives CASRDPTGGTGELFF.

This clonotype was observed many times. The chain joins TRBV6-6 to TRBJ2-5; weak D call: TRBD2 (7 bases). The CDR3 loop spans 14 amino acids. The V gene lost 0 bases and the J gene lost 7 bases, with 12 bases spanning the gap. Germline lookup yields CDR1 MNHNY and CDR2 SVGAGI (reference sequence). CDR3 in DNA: TGTGCCAGCAGTTACTCGGGGGGGGCTTGGACCCAGTACTTC. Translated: CASSYSGGAWTQYF.

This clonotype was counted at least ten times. Written as DNA, the CDR3 is TGTGCCAGCAGTTACTCGTCAGGAGGCTACGAGCAGTACTTC. Its protein product is CASSYSSGGYEQYF. The chain has TRBV6-5 and TRBJ2-7, with TRBD2 as a possible D gene (5 bases). Per germline, CDR1 MNHEY and CDR2 SVGAGI. There are 14 residues in the CDR3. V gave up 0 bases and J gave up 3 bases, with 9 bases separating them.

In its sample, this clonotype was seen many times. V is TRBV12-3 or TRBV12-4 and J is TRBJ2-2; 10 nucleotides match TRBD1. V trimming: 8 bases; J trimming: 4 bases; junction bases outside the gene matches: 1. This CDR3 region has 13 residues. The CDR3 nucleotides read TGTGCCAGCTGGACAGGGGGCACCGGGGAGCTGTTTTTT. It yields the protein CASWTGGTGELFF.

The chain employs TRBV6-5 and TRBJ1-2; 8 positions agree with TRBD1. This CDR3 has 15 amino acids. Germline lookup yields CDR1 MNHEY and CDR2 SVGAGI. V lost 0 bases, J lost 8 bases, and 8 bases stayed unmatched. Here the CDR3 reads CASSYSSGQEKGYTF. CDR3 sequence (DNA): TGTGCCAGCAGTTACTCGTCGGGACAGGAGAAAGGCTACACCTTC.

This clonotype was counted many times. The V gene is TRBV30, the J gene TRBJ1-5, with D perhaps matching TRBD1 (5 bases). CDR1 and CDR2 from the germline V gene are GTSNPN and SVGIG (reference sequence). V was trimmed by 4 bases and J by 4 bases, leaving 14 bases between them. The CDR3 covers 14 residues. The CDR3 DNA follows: TGTGCCTGGACCCGGGACGGACTAAATCAGCCCCAGCATTTT. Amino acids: CAWTRDGLNQPQHF.